This T cell receptor (beta chain) was retrieved from a study of control samples from healthy donors and cancer patients. The CDR3 runs to 12 residues. Germline CDR1 reads KGHDR; CDR2 reads SFDVKD. V shed 4 bases and J shed 9 bases, with 11 bases lying between them. The method was immunoSEQ multiplex PCR; TCRdb's version includes in-frame clones alone and lacks a portion of them. The table shows some 110,000 clones, with 75% to 90% occurring only once. The sequence was obtained from a woman in her forties or fifties with colorectal cancer. The rearrangement uses TRBV24-1 and TRBJ1-2; D possibly corresponds to TRBD1 (5 bases). Sequencing was carried out using PBMCs. Here the CDR3 DNA reads TGTGCCACCAGTGACTACTCGGGACGCTACACCTTC. Residues: CATSDYSGRYTF.